The 26 T cell receptor beta chains below were found in one sample sequenced in a study of Japanese encephalitis immunity and Zika vaccine responses. For more than five days, PBMCs labeled with CFSE were cultured with peptide pools at approximately 1 ug/mL each. Unfixed live CD56-CD19-CD16-CD3+CD4+ CFSE-low cells were sorted as proliferating CD4 T cells. TCRdb re-called the 5' RACE reads with MiXCR, one entry per CDR3 protein. The sample has some 550 distinct CDR3 sequences, approximately 2% seen once. The sample was antigen-activated CD4+ T cells from blood, cultured, taken during a Zika inactivated vaccine study. The receptors here all came from an adult woman who received an inactivated Zika virus vaccine.

Sample share makes this clonotype medium-sized. The chain links TRBV4-1 to TRBJ1-2; D is perhaps TRBD1 (5 bases). CDR1 is MGHRA and CDR2 is YSYEKL in the germline V gene. The CDR3 is 18 amino acids. The ends were cut back, 3 bases at V and 3 bases at J, with 23 bases in the middle. The CDR3 DNA reads as TGCGCCAGCAGCCAGCCTAGCGGGCAAAGGGGTAGGGACTATGGCTACACCTTC. It encodes CASSQPSGQRGRDYGYTF.

By sample fraction, this clonotype is medium-sized (0.01 to 0.1%). Relative to the germline gene, one junction end is altered; a read error may explain this. The V and J genes are TRBV30 and TRBJ2-7; D possibly corresponds to TRBD2 (6 bases). The germline CDR1 and CDR2 sequences are GTSNPN and SVGIG (reference sequence). This CDR3 has 12 amino acids. The CDR3 bases are TGTGCCGGGAGGTCCGGGGCCACCGAGCAGTACTTC. Protein: CAGRSGATEQYF.

V usage is TRBV19 and J usage is TRBJ1-5, with D unclear. The CDR3 extends over 14 amino acids. Between the trimmed V and J ends, which lost 3 bases and 0 bases, there was a span of 6 bases. The germline gives CDR1 LNHDA, CDR2 SQIVND (reference sequence). CDR3 amino acids: CASSIGDSNQPQHF. The CDR3 coding sequence is TGTGCCAGTAGTATTGGGGATAGCAATCAGCCCCAGCATTTT.

This clonotype was counted a few times. The gene calls are TRBV12-3 or TRBV12-4 and TRBJ2-1; D unresolved. The CDR3 contains 20 residues. V gave up 4 bases and J gave up 1 base, with 26 bases separating them. The CDR3 DNA is TGTGCCAGCAGTTATGAAGGGATGGGCATGGTTGATAGTTCCTACAATGAGCAGTTCTTC. As protein: CASSYEGMGMVDSSYNEQFF.

By share, this clonotype counts as large (0.1 to 1%). The chain couples TRBV20-1 to TRBJ2-7; 13 bases match TRBD2. The CDR3 consists of 15 residues. Germline V gives CDR1 DFQATT, CDR2 SNEGSKA (reference sequence). Trimming took 3 bases from V and 5 from J; bases not matched to a gene: 7. CDR3 sequence reads: CSASELAGGRNEQYF. CDR3 coding DNA: TGCAGTGCTAGTGAACTAGCGGGAGGGAGGAACGAGCAGTACTTC.

This clonotype is labeled medium-sized (0.01 to 0.1%). The chain links TRBV7-9 to TRBJ1-1; 7 bases line up with TRBD1. Looked up from germline, CDR1 is SEHNR and CDR2 is FQNEAQ (reference sequence). Trimming cost V 5 bases and J 6 bases; bases outside gene matches: 9. This CDR3 has 14 residues. The CDR3 sequence is CASSINSGTAEAFF. The CDR3 DNA reads as TGTGCCAGCAGCATAAATTCAGGGACAGCTGAAGCTTTCTTT.

This clonotype is deemed medium-sized. This sequence joins TRBV18 and TRBJ2-7, with 15 bases identical to TRBD2. The junction had 12 bases not matched to a gene; V was cut back by 3 bases and J by 0 bases. Germline loops: CDR1 KGHSH, CDR2 LQKENI. The CDR3 consists of 20 residues. CDR3: CASSPFPGLAGGVTSYEQYF. DNA of the CDR3: TGTGCCAGCTCACCGTTTCCGGGACTAGCGGGAGGAGTGACCTCCTACGAGCAGTACTTC.

This clonotype qualifies as medium-sized (0.01 to 0.1%). The chain couples TRBV7-6 to TRBJ1-5; D might be TRBD1 (5 bases). Deletions cut 0 bases from V and 8 bases from J, with 8 bases between. CDR3 length: 13 residues. Germline CDR1 and CDR2: SGHVS and FNYEAQ. This CDR3 reads CASSLALGEPQHF. In DNA, the CDR3 is TGTGCCAGCAGCTTAGCGTTGGGGGAGCCCCAGCATTTT.

In its sample, this clonotype ranks as large. This sequence joins TRBV20-1 and TRBJ2-5; 9 nucleotides align to TRBD2. Unmatched junction bases numbered 6, after V lost 3 bases and J lost 1 base. Looked up from germline, CDR1 is DFQATT and CDR2 is SNEGSKA (reference sequence). This CDR3 contains 15 residues. The DNA of the CDR3 is TGCAGTGCTAGGACTAGCGGAGATATCCAAGAGACCCAGTACTTC. It yields the protein CSARTSGDIQETQYF.

This clonotype was counted at least ten times. The rearrangement joins TRBV29-1 to TRBJ2-7; 10 nucleotides agree with TRBD2. Germline-derived CDR1 and CDR2 are SQVTM and ANQGSEA. After removal of 6 bases from V and 4 bases from J, the junction contained 12 bases not matched to a gene. The CDR3 contains 15 residues. Here the CDR3 DNA reads TGCAGCGTATCTAGCGGGGGATCCGCGGATTACGAGCAGTACTTC. Protein sequence: CSVSSGGSADYEQYF.

This clonotype was counted at least ten times. The chain recombines TRBV11-2 with TRBJ2-7, with TRBD1 matching 7 bases. The junction had 19 bases not matched to a gene; V was cut back by 5 bases and J by 3 bases. The CDR3 is made up of 18 amino acids. Germline assignment: CDR1 SGHAT and CDR2 FQNNGV. The CDR3 sequence is CASSTIRPPGGQFYEQYF. CDR3 DNA sequence: TGTGCCAGCAGCACGATCCGACCCCCAGGGGGACAATTCTACGAGCAGTACTTC.

By proportion, this clonotype is medium-sized. This rearrangement joins TRBV20-1 to TRBJ1-2; D gene uncertain. In germline, CDR1 is DFQATT, CDR2 SNEGSKA (reference sequence). V gave up 5 bases and J gave up 4 bases, with 14 bases separating them. CDR3 length equals 13 residues. CDR3 residues: CSALPDGLYGYTF. CDR3 bases: TGCAGTGCTCTCCCAGACGGACTCTATGGCTACACCTTC.

By its share, this clonotype is large. The chain recombines TRBV20-1 with TRBJ2-1; D not certain. Per germline, CDR1 DFQATT and CDR2 SNEGSKA (reference sequence). The CDR3 spans 11 residues. The V gene lost 6 bases and the J gene lost 3 bases, with 6 bases spanning the gap. The CDR3 coding sequence is TGCAGTGCCCGAAGCTACAATGAGCAGTTCTTC. Amino acids: CSARSYNEQFF.

This clonotype is deemed hyperexpanded. V and J are TRBV6-5 and TRBJ2-4; D not resolved. The germline V gene encodes CDR1 MNHEY and CDR2 SVGAGI. The CDR3 totals 16 residues. Trimming removed 2 bases from V and 0 bases from J, with 11 bases in between. The CDR3 sequence: CASSYPIWLAKNIQYF. The CDR3 bases are TGTGCCAGCAGTTACCCTATCTGGCTAGCCAAAAACATTCAGTACTTC.

Within the sample, this clonotype is medium-sized. This chain joins TRBV20-1 and TRBJ2-2; TRBD1 matches 9 bases. Trimming removed 1 base from V and 7 bases from J; junction bases left unmatched: 10. The CDR3 consists of 16 residues. The germline V gene has CDR1 DFQATT and CDR2 SNEGSKA (reference sequence). The CDR3 region is CSARVKDRGVIGELFF. CDR3 DNA sequence: TGCAGTGCTAGAGTAAAGGACAGGGGAGTGATCGGGGAGCTGTTTTTT.

As DNA, the CDR3 is TGCAGTGCCGTTGATCCCAGAGCCGCAGATACGCAGTATTTT. Translation gives CSAVDPRAADTQYF. The chain recombines TRBV20-1 with TRBJ2-3, with D uncertain. V was clipped by 6 bases and J by 4 bases, with 17 bases between them. CDR3 length: 14 amino acids. The germline V gene encodes CDR1 DFQATT and CDR2 SNEGSKA (reference sequence).

Judged by abundance, this clonotype is medium-sized. The chain combines TRBV19 with TRBJ2-3; the D gene is possibly TRBD1 (5 bases). The ends were cut back, 2 bases at V and 1 base at J, with 10 bases in the middle. Germline CDR1 reads LNHDA; CDR2 reads SQIVND (reference sequence). This CDR3 is built from 15 residues. CDR3 DNA sequence: TGTGCCAGTAGTATAACACGACAGCGCACAGATACGCAGTATTTT. Protein product: CASSITRQRTDTQYF.

This clonotype is deemed medium-sized. The chain employs TRBV5-1 and TRBJ2-2; TRBD2 matches at 7 bases. The V and J ends lost 0 bases and 0 bases, in that order; junction bases with no gene match: 5. Looked up from germline, CDR1 is SGHRS and CDR2 is YFSETQ. There are 17 residues in the CDR3. CDR3 nucleotides: TGCGCCAGCAGCTTGGGGGAAAGCGGGGCGAACACCGGGGAGCTGTTTTTT. This codes for CASSLGESGANTGELFF.

By proportion, this clonotype is large (0.1 to 1%). The J gene is TRBJ1-6, the V gene TRBV6-1, with 10 bases aligning to TRBD1. Germline CDR1 MNHNS, CDR2 SASEGT. This CDR3 region has 16 residues. Germline trimming cut 5 bases from V and 8 bases from J; bases unmatched to any gene: 9. Here the CDR3 reads CASSFRTGTGDSPLHF. The CDR3 DNA reads TGTGCCAGCAGTTTTAGAACCGGGACAGGGGATTCACCCCTCCACTTT.

This clonotype rates as medium-sized. The chain joins TRBV6-5 to TRBJ2-7; D gene unclear. The V end was cut by 2 bases, the J end by 6 bases, with 20 bases between. Looked up from germline, CDR1 is MNHEY and CDR2 is SVGAGI. There are 16 residues in the CDR3. CDR3 nucleotide sequence: TGTGCCAGCAGTTACGCCCTTGGCCATACCCTCTCCGAGCAGTACTTC. Residues: CASSYALGHTLSEQYF.

In its sample, this clonotype ranks as large. This chain uses TRBV6-5 with TRBJ1-3; D is uncertain. Deletions cut 7 bases from V and 0 bases from J, with 13 bases between. This CDR3 is 15 amino acids long. Germline V gene sequence: CDR1 MNHEY, CDR2 SVGAGI. The CDR3 DNA reads as TGTGCCAGCAAAATGACGCCTAACTCTGGAAACACCATATATTTT. Protein product: CASKMTPNSGNTIYF.

This clonotype is termed medium-sized. The chain uses TRBV10-2 and TRBJ2-5; D is perhaps TRBD1 (5 bases). Trimming took off 2 bases at V and 5 bases at J, with 9 bases between the two ends. Germline V gene sequence: CDR1 WSHSY, CDR2 SAAADI. The CDR3 is 13 residues long. The CDR3 region is CASSEQGWETQYF. The CDR3 nucleotides are TGCGCCAGCAGTGAGCAGGGATGGGAGACCCAGTACTTC.

This clonotype was detected a few times. The rearrangement joins TRBV6-1 to TRBJ2-5, with D uncertain. Germline V lookup: CDR1 MNHNS, CDR2 SASEGT. V dropped 2 bases and J dropped 5 bases, with 12 bases sitting between them. This CDR3 is 14 amino acids long. The CDR3 loop is CASSEQNRLETQYF. Here the CDR3 DNA reads TGTGCCAGCAGTGAACAAAATCGGCTGGAGACCCAGTACTTC.

By its share, this clonotype is medium-sized. V and J are TRBV20-1 and TRBJ2-1; D ambiguous. The CDR3 covers 14 residues. Trimming stripped 3 bases from V and 4 bases from J, with 13 bases between. Per germline, CDR1 DFQATT and CDR2 SNEGSKA (reference sequence). CDR3 amino acids: CSARRFSGYNEQFF. CDR3 in DNA: TGCAGTGCTAGGAGGTTTTCTGGATACAATGAGCAGTTCTTC.

This clonotype was recorded at least ten times. This rearrangement joins TRBV7-2 to TRBJ2-1; a weak D match, TRBD2 (6 bases). Trimming stripped 4 bases from V and 3 bases from J, with 13 bases between. The germline gives CDR1 SGHTA, CDR2 FQGNSA. The CDR3 is 15 residues long. CDR3 sequence (DNA): TGTGCCAGCAGCTACCGACTAGACCTCTACAATGAGCAGTTCTTC. Translation gives CASSYRLDLYNEQFF.

Ten or more counts support this clonotype. The rearrangement links TRBV29-1 to TRBJ1-1; perhaps TRBD1 as D (6 bases). This CDR3 spans 13 amino acids. Trimming left V 7 bases short and J 4 bases short, with 16 bases between. Germline CDR1 reads SQVTM; CDR2 reads ANQGSEA. CDR3 protein: CSAGGGRGTEAFF. CDR3 DNA: TGCAGCGCCGGAGGGGGTCGCGGCACTGAAGCTTTCTTT.